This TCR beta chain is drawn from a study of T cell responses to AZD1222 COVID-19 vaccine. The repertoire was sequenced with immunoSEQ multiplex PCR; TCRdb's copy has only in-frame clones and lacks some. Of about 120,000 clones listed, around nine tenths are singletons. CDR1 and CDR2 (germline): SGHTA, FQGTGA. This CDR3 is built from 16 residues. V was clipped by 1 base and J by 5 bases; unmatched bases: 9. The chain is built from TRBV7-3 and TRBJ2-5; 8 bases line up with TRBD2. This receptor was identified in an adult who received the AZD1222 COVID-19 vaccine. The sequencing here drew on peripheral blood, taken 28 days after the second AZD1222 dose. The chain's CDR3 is CASSLSGAGVSETQYF. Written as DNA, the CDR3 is TGTGCCAGCAGCTTAAGTGGAGCGGGAGTTTCGGAGACCCAGTACTTC. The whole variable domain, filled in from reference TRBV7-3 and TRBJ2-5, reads GAGVSQTPSNKVTEKGKYVELRCDPISGHTALYWYRQSLGQGPEFLIYFQGTGAADDSGLPNDRFFAVRPEGSVSTLKIQRTERGDSAVYLCASSLSGAGVSETQYFGPGTRLLVL.